These 9 T cell receptor beta chains were sequenced from one sample in a study of response to subunit inactivated influenza vaccine. TCRdb reprocessed the RT-PCR reads with MiXCR, giving one entry per CDR3 protein. This sample has hundreds of thousands of distinct CDR3 sequences; about 15% occur once, and the top ten carry 6% to 7%. Sequenced material: PBMCs from blood, taken roughly 2 weeks before vaccination. The source is a man aged 50-59 years who received an inactivated influenza vaccine.

V gene TRBV11-2 combines with J gene TRBJ2-3; D uncertain. Germline assignment: CDR1 SGHAT and CDR2 FQNNGV. Trimming took 5 bases from V and 4 from J, leaving 10 bases between them. This CDR3 has 13 amino acids. The CDR3 loop is CASSRGSSDTQYF. The CDR3 region has the DNA TGTGCCAGCAGCCGTGGCTCCTCAGATACGCAGTATTTT.

The rearrangement links TRBV12-3 or TRBV12-4 to TRBJ2-5; 13 bases match TRBD2. V was pared by 5 bases and J by 6 bases, with 3 bases of the junction left unmatched. This CDR3 region has 14 residues. This CDR3 reads CASSPTSGGKTQYF. The CDR3, as DNA: TGTGCCAGCAGTCCGACTAGCGGGGGGAAGACCCAGTACTTC.

This clonotype was recorded many times. CDR3 bases: TGTGCCAGCAGTTTGAGAGGTTGGCTTGAGCAGTTCTTC. This codes for CASSLRGWLEQFF. The chain has TRBV12-3 or TRBV12-4 and TRBJ2-1; the D is unclear. Trimming took off 3 bases at V and 9 bases at J, with 12 bases between the two ends. This CDR3 spans 13 amino acids.

This clonotype has just a few counts. The chain recombines TRBV29-1 with TRBJ2-2; 7 nucleotides agree with TRBD2. J was trimmed by 6 bases and V by 6 bases; bases with no gene match: 4. This CDR3 has 12 amino acids. CDR1 and CDR2 (germline): SQVTM, ANQGSEA. CDR3 in amino acids: CSVSGAAGELFF. CDR3 coding DNA: TGCAGCGTAAGCGGGGCGGCCGGGGAGCTGTTTTTT.

The gene calls are TRBV4-2 and TRBJ2-1, with D possibly TRBD2 on 5 matching bases. V dropped 7 bases and J dropped 0 bases, with 16 bases sitting between them. CDR3 size: 16 residues. Germline assignment: CDR1 LGHNA and CDR2 YNFKEQ. The CDR3 DNA reads as TGTGCCAGCAACTCTGATACGGGGAGCTCCTACAATGAGCAGTTCTTC. It is translated as CASNSDTGSSYNEQFF.

This clonotype has more than one count but fewer than ten. V usage is TRBV20-1 and J usage is TRBJ1-3, with 10 positions matching TRBD1. Germline CDR1 DFQATT, CDR2 SNEGSKA (reference sequence). V trimming: 2 bases; J trimming: 2 bases; junction bases outside the gene matches: 3. This CDR3 is built from 15 residues. In DNA form, the CDR3 reads TGCAGTGCTAGAAAGGGGACAGGGGCTGGAAACACCATATATTTT. This gives the protein CSARKGTGAGNTIYF.

The chain uses TRBV6-1 and TRBJ2-5, with 11 bases that match TRBD1. This CDR3 has 16 amino acids. Germline V gene lookup returns CDR1 MNHNS and CDR2 SASEGT. The V and J ends lost 4 bases and 2 bases, in that order; junction bases with no gene match: 6. CDR3 sequence reads: CASSGPGQGAQETQYF. DNA of the CDR3: TGTGCCAGCAGTGGCCCCGGACAGGGGGCTCAAGAGACCCAGTACTTC.

V gene TRBV28 combines with J gene TRBJ2-5, with 8 bases matching TRBD1. Per the germline V gene, CDR1 is MDHEN and CDR2 is SYDVKM. The length of the CDR3 is 15 residues. V was pared by 9 bases and J by 4 bases, with 13 bases of the junction left unmatched. In nucleotides, the CDR3 is TGTGCCAGTCAAACCCCAGGGGGCGCGATAGAGACCCAGTACTTC. Encoded protein: CASQTPGGAIETQYF.

This rearrangement joins TRBV29-1 to TRBJ2-1, with 7 positions matching TRBD2. CDR3 size: 14 residues. Germline loops: CDR1 SQVTM, CDR2 ANQGSEA. The V segment lost 4 bases and the J segment 6 bases; nucleotides outside the gene matches: 9. CDR3 DNA: TGCAGCGTTGCCCGGGACTACGTAGGCAATGAGCAGTTCTTC. It is translated as CSVARDYVGNEQFF.